This T cell receptor beta chain was identified during a study of shared clonotypes between healthy human individuals. Every subset's genomic DNA went evenly onto several immunoSEQ plates. The replicate PCRs on unsorted PBMC were given approximately 300 ng DNA, which is tens of thousands of T cell genomes. Unsorted PBMCs provided DNA that was sequenced on ten immunoSEQ deep assay plates. Using immunoSEQ multiplex PCR, the repertoire was profiled, and TCRdb retains in-frame clones only, with some absent. Among 450,000 to 650,000 clones listed, around three quarters were seen once. Genomic DNA came from about 97 million PBMCs in unsorted samples. What was sequenced was PBMCs. The receptor's source is a woman aged 40 to 50 in good health. Some clones in this sample may be carry-over from other donors' samples.

CDR3 coding DNA: TGTGCCAGCTCACCTACAGGGGATGGGTACGAGCAGTACTTC. As protein: CASSPTGDGYEQYF. The chain carries TRBV18 and TRBJ2-7, with TRBD1 matching over 7 bases. CDR1 is KGHSH, CDR2 LQKENI, per germline. The CDR3 extends over 14 amino acids. The V and J ends lost 3 bases and 4 bases, in that order; junction bases with no gene match: 6.